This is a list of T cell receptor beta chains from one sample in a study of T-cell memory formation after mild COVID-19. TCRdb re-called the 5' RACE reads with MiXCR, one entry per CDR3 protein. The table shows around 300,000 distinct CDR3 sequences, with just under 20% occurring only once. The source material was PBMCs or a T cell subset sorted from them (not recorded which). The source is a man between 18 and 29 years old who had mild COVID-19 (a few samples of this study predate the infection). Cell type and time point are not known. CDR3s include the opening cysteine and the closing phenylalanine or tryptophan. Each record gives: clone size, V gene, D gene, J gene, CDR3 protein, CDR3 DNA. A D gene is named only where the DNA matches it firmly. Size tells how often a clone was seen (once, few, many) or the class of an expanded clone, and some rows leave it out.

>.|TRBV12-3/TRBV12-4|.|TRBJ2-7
CASRPSETYEQYF
TGTGCCAGCAGGCCTTCTGAAACCTACGAGCAGTACTTC
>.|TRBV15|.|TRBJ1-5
CATSRGGDRRPQHF
TGTGCCACCAGCAGAGGGGGAGACCGGAGGCCCCAGCATTTT
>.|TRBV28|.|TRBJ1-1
CASIIETGTEAFF
TGTGCCAGCATTATAGAAACGGGCACTGAAGCTTTCTTT
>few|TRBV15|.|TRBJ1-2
CATSRGGGYTF
TGTGCCACCAGCAGAGGGGGTGGCTACACCTTC
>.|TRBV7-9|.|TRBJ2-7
CASSLTGRQYF
TGTGCCAGCAGCTTGACGGGCCGGCAGTACTTC
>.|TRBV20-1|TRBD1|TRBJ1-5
CSARGDRNQPQHF
TGCAGTGCTAGAGGGGACAGAAATCAGCCCCAGCATTTT
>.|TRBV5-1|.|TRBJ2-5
CASSLVDLGPQETQYF
TGCGCCAGCAGCTTGGTGGACCTGGGCCCCCAAGAGACCCAGTACTTC
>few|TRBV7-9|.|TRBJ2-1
CASTLGGSYDEQFF
TGTGCCAGCACGCTAGGTGGATCCTATGATGAGCAGTTCTTC
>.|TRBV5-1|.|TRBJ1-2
CASSPSGLLYGYTF
TGCGCCAGCAGCCCCTCAGGACTGCTCTATGGCTACACCTTC
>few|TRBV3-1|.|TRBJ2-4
CASGLAKNIQYF
TGTGCCAGCGGGCTAGCCAAAAACATTCAGTACTTC
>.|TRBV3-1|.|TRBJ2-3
CASSLRQTSLGTDTQYF
TGTGCCAGCAGCCTCCGCCAGACTAGTCTGGGCACAGATACGCAGTATTTT
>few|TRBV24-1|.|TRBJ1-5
CATSDAGTWDQPQHF
TGTGCCACCAGTGATGCGGGGACTTGGGATCAGCCCCAGCATTTT
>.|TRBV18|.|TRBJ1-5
CASSLFRDTGLNQPQHF
TGTGCCAGCTCACTTTTCCGGGACACCGGACTCAATCAGCCCCAGCATTTT
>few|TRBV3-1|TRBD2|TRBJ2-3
CASSQNLAGAASDTQYF
TGTGCCAGCAGCCAGAATCTAGCGGGGGCCGCGTCCGATACGCAGTATTTT
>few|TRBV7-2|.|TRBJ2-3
CARQRTAHTQYF
TGTGCCAGACAACGCACGGCGCATACGCAGTATTTT
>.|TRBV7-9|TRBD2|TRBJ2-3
CASSFFGGTDTQYF
TGTGCCAGCAGCTTTTTCGGGGGGACAGATACGCAGTATTTT
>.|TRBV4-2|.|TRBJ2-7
CASSQDLRAGRVF
TGTGCCAGCAGCCAAGACCTGCGCGCGGGCAGAGTCTTC
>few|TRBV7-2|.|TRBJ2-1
CASSLLRDLEQFF
TGTGCCAGCAGCTTATTGCGAGATCTTGAGCAGTTCTTC
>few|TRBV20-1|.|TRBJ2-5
CSASEGRETQYF
TGCAGTGCTAGCGAGGGCCGGGAGACCCAGTACTTC
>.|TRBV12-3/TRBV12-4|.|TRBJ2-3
CASSGWGADTQYF
TGTGCCAGCAGTGGCTGGGGGGCAGATACGCAGTATTTT
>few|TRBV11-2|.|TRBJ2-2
CASSRVTGELFF
TGTGCCAGCAGCAGGGTCACCGGGGAGCTGTTTTTT
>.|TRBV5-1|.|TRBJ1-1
CASSFYWDPSPDTEAFF
TGCGCCAGCAGCTTTTACTGGGATCCGTCCCCCGACACTGAAGCTTTCTTT
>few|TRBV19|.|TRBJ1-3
CASSPIGNTIYF
TGTGCCAGTAGTCCGATCGGAAACACCATATATTTT
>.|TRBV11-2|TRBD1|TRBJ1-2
CASSSTRDREDYGYTF
TGTGCCAGCAGCTCTACCCGGGACAGGGAAGACTATGGCTACACCTTC
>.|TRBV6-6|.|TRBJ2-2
CASSYIEPVGSNGELFF
TGTGCCAGCAGTTACATCGAGCCGGTGGGAAGTAACGGGGAGCTGTTTTTT
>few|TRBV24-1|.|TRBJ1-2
CATSDGGTWGYTF
TGTGCCACCAGTGACGGCGGAACCTGGGGCTACACCTTC
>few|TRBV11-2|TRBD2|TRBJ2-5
CASSQGLSETQYF
TGTGCCAGCAGTCAGGGACTATCGGAGACCCAGTACTTC
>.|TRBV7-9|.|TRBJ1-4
CASTLGEKLFF
TGTGCCAGCACCCTGGGGGAAAAACTGTTTTTT
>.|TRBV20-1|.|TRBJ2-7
CSATKGSGEQYF
TGCAGTGCTACCAAGGGGTCCGGCGAGCAGTACTTC
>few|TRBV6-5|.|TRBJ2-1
CASSYSRVNEQFF
TGTGCCAGCAGTTACTCGAGAGTCAATGAGCAGTTCTTC
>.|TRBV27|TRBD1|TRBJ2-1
CASSILRQGAYNEQFF
TGTGCCAGCAGCATCTTAAGACAGGGGGCCTACAATGAGCAGTTCTTC
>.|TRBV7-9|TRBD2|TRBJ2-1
CASSLGASGGDEQFF
TGTGCCAGCAGCTTAGGGGCTAGCGGAGGAGATGAGCAGTTCTTC
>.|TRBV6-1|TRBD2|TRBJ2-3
CASSEGLGGGSTDTQYF
TGTGCCAGCAGTGAAGGGTTGGGCGGGGGGAGCACAGATACGCAGTATTTT
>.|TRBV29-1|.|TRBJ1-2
CSVGVGLNYGYTF
TGCAGCGTCGGGGTTGGGTTGAACTATGGCTACACCTTC
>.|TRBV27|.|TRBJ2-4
CASSRSETKNIQYF
TGTGCCAGCTCGAGGTCAGAAACCAAAAACATTCAGTACTTC
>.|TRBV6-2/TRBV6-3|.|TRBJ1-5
CASSYQGFQPQHF
TGTGCCAGCAGTTACCAGGGTTTTCAGCCCCAGCATTTT
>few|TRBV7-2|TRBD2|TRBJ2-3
CASSSLAGARTDTQYF
TGTGCCAGCAGCTCACTAGCGGGGGCTCGCACAGATACGCAGTATTTT
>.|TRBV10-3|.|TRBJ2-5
CAISDTGTPQETQYF
TGTGCCATCAGTGATACAGGTACTCCGCAAGAGACCCAGTACTTC
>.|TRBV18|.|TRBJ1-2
CASSPPDSAYGYTF
TGTGCCAGCTCACCCCCCGACAGCGCCTATGGCTACACCTTC
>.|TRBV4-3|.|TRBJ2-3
CASSQDRSDTDTQYF
TGCGCCAGCAGCCAAGATCGATCAGACACAGATACGCAGTATTTT
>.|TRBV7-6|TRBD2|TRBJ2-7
CASSRSGGNYEQYF
TGTGCCAGCAGCCGTAGCGGGGGGAACTACGAGCAGTACTTC
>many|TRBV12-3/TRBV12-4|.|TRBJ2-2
CASSFGLNTGELFF
TGTGCCAGCAGTTTCGGACTGAACACCGGGGAGCTGTTTTTT
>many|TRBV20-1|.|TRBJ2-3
CSARISGDTQYF
TGCAGTGCTAGAATCTCGGGGGATACGCAGTATTTT
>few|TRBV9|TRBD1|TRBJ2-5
CASSGTGGFRETQYF
TGTGCCAGCAGCGGTACAGGGGGCTTTCGGGAGACCCAGTACTTC
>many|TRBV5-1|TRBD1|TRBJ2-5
CASSPGQYQETQYF
TGCGCCAGCAGCCCGGGACAGTACCAAGAGACCCAGTACTTC
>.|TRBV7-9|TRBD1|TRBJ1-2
CASSPGQGRGGYTF
TGTGCCAGCAGCCCCGGACAGGGAAGAGGCGGCTACACCTTC
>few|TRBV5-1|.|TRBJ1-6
CASSLTRGTLHF
TGCGCCAGCAGCCTGACAAGAGGGACCCTCCACTTT
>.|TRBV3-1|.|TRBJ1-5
CASSQDHGRGQPQHF
TGTGCCAGCAGCCAAGATCATGGGCGGGGTCAGCCCCAGCATTTT
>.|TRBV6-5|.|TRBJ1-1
CASSPGPERAFF
TGTGCCAGCAGTCCAGGCCCCGAGAGAGCTTTCTTT
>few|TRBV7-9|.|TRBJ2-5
CASSPRLETQYF
TGTGCCAGCAGCCCCCGACTCGAGACCCAGTACTTC
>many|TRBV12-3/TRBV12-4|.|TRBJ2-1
CASSLGPAASEQFF
TGTGCCAGCAGCCTTGGCCCCGCGGCCAGTGAGCAGTTCTTC
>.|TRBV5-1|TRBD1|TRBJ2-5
CASSSGTEETQYF
TGCGCCAGCAGTTCCGGGACAGAAGAGACCCAGTACTTC